The 27 T cell receptor beta chains listed next were all sequenced from one sample in a study of T cell repertoires in cytomegalovirus infection. Using its own MiXCR run on the reads, TCRdb lists one record per CDR3 protein. The data contain around 70,000 distinct CDR3 sequences, under 4.5% of them singletons. The specimen was PBMCs. The receptors originated from a human donor in good health (CMV status not recorded). Some clones in this sample may be carry-over from other donors' samples.

This clonotype was seen at least ten times. The CDR3 bases are TGTGCCAGCAGCTTAGGGACGGCGGGGAGCGGGAGATTTTACGAGCAGTACTTC. It yields the protein CASSLGTAGSGRFYEQYF. The V gene is TRBV7-2, the J gene TRBJ2-7, with TRBD2 identical over 8 bases. Germline values: CDR1 SGHTA, CDR2 FQGNSA. V was pared by 1 base and J by 4 bases, with 15 bases of the junction left unmatched. The CDR3 contains 18 residues.

This clonotype was counted many times. The rearrangement uses TRBV7-2 and TRBJ2-5, with D possibly matching TRBD1 (6 bases). Germline V gives CDR1 SGHTA, CDR2 FQGNSA. The CDR3 contains 13 residues. The ends were cut back, 4 bases at V and 4 bases at J, with 10 bases in the middle. The CDR3: CASSSTGLETQYF. The CDR3 nucleotides read TGTGCCAGCAGCTCAACAGGGCTAGAGACCCAGTACTTC.

This clonotype was detected ten times or more. The CDR3 coding sequence is TGCGCCAGCAGCGGCGCGGAGACTGAAGCTTTCTTT. Amino acid sequence: CASSGAETEAFF. The V and J genes are TRBV5-1 and TRBJ1-1; D call uncertain. V was shortened by 4 bases and J by 5 bases, with 9 bases between the two germline ends. Germline V CDR1 and CDR2: SGHRS, YFSETQ. This CDR3 spans 12 amino acids.

This clonotype came up many times. This chain connects TRBV13 to TRBJ2-5; the D is unclear. The CDR3 consists of 13 residues. Per germline, CDR1 PRHDT and CDR2 FYEKMQ (reference sequence). V was shortened by 9 bases and J by 2 bases, with 13 bases between the two germline ends. Here the CDR3 reads CASQAHRQETQYF. Here the CDR3 DNA reads TGTGCCAGTCAAGCCCACCGACAAGAGACCCAGTACTTC. The full variable domain, with the rest looked up from reference TRBV13 and TRBJ2-5, is AAGVIQSPRHLIKEKRETATLKCYPIPRHDTVYWYQQGPGQDPQFLISFYEKMQSDKGSIPDRFSAQQFSDYHSELNMSSLELGDSALYFCASQAHRQETQYFGPGTRLLVL.

There are many counts of this clonotype. The chain uses TRBV7-2 and TRBJ1-5; D is unresolved. Between the trimmed V and J ends, which lost 1 base and 7 bases, there was a span of 14 bases. Per germline, CDR1 SGHTA and CDR2 FQGNSA. This CDR3 has 15 amino acids. CDR3 nucleotides: TGTGCCAGCAGCTTAGTGGAGGGTCAAGGCCAGCCCCAGCATTTT. This encodes CASSLVEGQGQPQHF.

This clonotype was detected ten times or more. The chain links TRBV7-2 to TRBJ2-1; TRBD2 aligns across 10 bases. The CDR3 spans 14 residues. Germline CDR1 SGHTA, CDR2 FQGNSA. Trimming cost V 1 base and J 13 bases; bases outside gene matches: 7. The chain's CDR3 is CASSLGLAGDSQFF. For the CDR3, the DNA is TGTGCCAGCAGCTTAGGGCTAGCGGGAGATTCTCAGTTCTTC.

Ten or more counts support this clonotype. V usage is TRBV4-3 and J usage is TRBJ2-7; D remains unclear. The CDR3 spans 15 residues. Germline CDR1 is LGHNA and CDR2 is YSLEER. Trimming cost V 8 bases and J 0 bases, with 17 bases left between them. CDR3 sequence: CASSPVRPSSYEQYF. The CDR3 region has the DNA TGCGCCAGCTCCCCGGTTAGGCCTAGCTCCTACGAGCAGTACTTC.

This clonotype was recorded at least ten times. This chain connects TRBV7-2 to TRBJ1-2; D is uncertain. V lost 1 base and J 4 bases, leaving 7 bases between the germline ends. The CDR3 is 13 amino acids. Per germline, CDR1 SGHTA and CDR2 FQGNSA. The chain's CDR3 is CASSLDWGYGYTF. CDR3 DNA sequence: TGTGCCAGCAGCTTAGATTGGGGCTATGGCTACACCTTC. Looking up the rest from reference TRBV7-2 and TRBJ1-2 gives the full variable domain: GAGVSQSPSNKVTEKGKDVELRCDPISGHTALYWYRQSLGQGLEFLIYFQGNSAPDKSGLPSDRFSAERTGGSVSTLTIQRTQQEDSAVYLCASSLDWGYGYTFGSGTRLTVV.

The table lists this clonotype with many counts. The V and J genes are TRBV7-6 and TRBJ1-2; D uncertain. V shed 5 bases and J shed 7 bases, with 11 bases lying between them. The CDR3 runs to 12 residues. CDR1 and CDR2 (germline): SGHVS, FNYEAQ. CDR3 loop: CASSPSQIGYTF. The CDR3 bases are TGTGCCAGCAGCCCTAGTCAGATTGGCTACACCTTC.

This clonotype was seen repeatedly, ten times or more. The chain combines TRBV11-2 with TRBJ2-2; D not certain. Germline CDR1 SGHAT, CDR2 FQNNGV. The length of the CDR3 is 16 residues. The V end lost 1 base, the J end lost 7 bases, and 16 bases lay between the germline ends. The chain's CDR3 is CASSLAVLSPSGELFF. CDR3 in DNA: TGTGCCAGCAGCTTAGCGGTTCTTTCGCCCAGCGGGGAGCTGTTTTTT.

This clonotype was observed at least ten times. The J gene is TRBJ2-1, the V gene TRBV7-8; 10 bases map to TRBD2. CDR1 is SGHVS and CDR2 is FQNEAQ in the germline V gene. The CDR3 runs to 15 residues. The trim removed 5 bases at V and 8 bases at J, leaving 9 bases unmatched. CDR3 amino acids: CASSRAGGRSHEQFF. The CDR3 DNA sequence: TGTGCCAGCAGCCGAGCGGGGGGGCGGAGCCATGAGCAGTTCTTC.

The CDR3 sequence is CTSSLVSGGQGEETQYF. The CDR3 region has the DNA TGTACCAGCAGCTTAGTATCTGGGGGACAGGGGGAAGAGACCCAGTACTTC. The rearrangement links TRBV7-2 to TRBJ2-5; 11 bases match TRBD1. J gave up 3 bases and V 1 base, and 7 bases lay outside the gene matches. Per the germline V gene, CDR1 is SGHTA and CDR2 is FQGNSA. The length of the CDR3 is 17 residues.

This clonotype was recorded many times. The chain carries TRBV7-8 and TRBJ2-3; a possible D gene is TRBD2 (7 bases). The germline V gene encodes CDR1 SGHVS and CDR2 FQNEAQ. Trimming left V 5 bases short and J 2 bases short, with 23 bases between. The CDR3 length is 18 residues. DNA of the CDR3: TGTGCCAGCAGCAACAGTCGGGGGGCCCTTATTTTCACAGATACGCAGTATTTT. It codes for CASSNSRGALIFTDTQYF.

This clonotype was counted a few times. The chain combines TRBV5-1 with TRBJ2-5; TRBD1 aligns across 8 bases. V shed 0 bases and J 7 bases; nucleotides not matched to a gene: 5. This CDR3 spans 14 amino acids. The V gene's germline CDR1 is SGHRS and CDR2 YFSETQ. For the CDR3, the DNA is TGCGCCAGCAGCTTGGGACAGGGGATGGTGACCCAGTACTTC. Translating it yields CASSLGQGMVTQYF.

At least ten counts were recorded for this clonotype. V usage is TRBV7-6 and J usage is TRBJ2-1; D gene unclear. V lost 1 base to trimming and J lost 7 bases, with 17 bases between them. Germline V lookup: CDR1 SGHVS, CDR2 FNYEAQ. This CDR3 region has 16 residues. The CDR3: CASSLDIPSPSNEQFF. In DNA, the CDR3 is TGTGCCAGCAGCTTAGATATACCCAGCCCTTCGAATGAGCAGTTCTTC. Full variable domain (missing parts from reference TRBV7-6 and TRBJ2-1): GAGVSQSPRYKVTKRGQDVALRCDPISGHVSLYWYRQALGQGPEFLTYFNYEAQQDKSGLPNDRFSAERPEGSISTLTIQRTEQRDSAMYRCASSLDIPSPSNEQFFGPGTRLTVL.

In its sample, this clonotype was seen many times. The V call is TRBV6-2 or TRBV6-3, the J call TRBJ2-7, with 8 positions matching TRBD2. Trimming took 5 bases from V and 5 from J; bases not matched to a gene: 5. CDR1 is MNHEY and CDR2 is SVGEGT in the germline V gene. This CDR3 has 13 residues. The CDR3 loop is CASSSGSAHEQYF. The CDR3 nucleotides are TGTGCCAGCAGTAGCGGGAGCGCCCACGAGCAGTACTTC.

The chain recombines TRBV2 with TRBJ2-5; either TRBD1 or TRBD2 may supply D (5 bases each). The CDR3 has 14 residues. With 4 bases removed from V and 4 bases from J, the gap between germline ends came to 13 bases. From germline, CDR1 is SNHLY and CDR2 FYNNEI. In DNA, the CDR3 is TGTGCCAGCAGTGGGACTCGGGGCGGAGAGACCCAGTACTTC. This translates into CASSGTRGGETQYF. Combining the CDR3 with reference TRBV2 and TRBJ2-5 gives the whole variable domain EPEVTQTPSHQVTQMGQEVILRCVPISNHLYFYWYRQILGQKVEFLVSFYNNEISEKSEIFDDQFSVERPDGSNFTLKIRSTKLEDSAMYFCASSGTRGGETQYFGPGTRLLVL.

This clonotype was seen many times. The chain uses TRBV29-1 and TRBJ2-1; D might be TRBD1 or TRBD2, each matching 7 bases. The CDR3 is 12 residues long. CDR1 and CDR2 (germline): SQVTM, ANQGSEA. V lost 7 bases to trimming and J lost 7 bases, with 14 bases between them. Here the CDR3 DNA reads TGCAGCGGGGAGGGGGCGGGGAATGAGCAGTTCTTC. It codes for CSGEGAGNEQFF.

This clonotype has more than one count but fewer than ten. The chain joins TRBV15 to TRBJ2-1; D unclear. The CDR3 sequence is 15 residues long. CDR1 is LNHNV, CDR2 YYDKDF, per germline (reference sequence). The V end lost 4 bases, the J end lost 5 bases, and 15 bases lay between the germline ends. CDR3 sequence: CATSNEDLSDNEQFF. The CDR3 DNA follows: TGTGCCACCAGCAATGAGGACCTGTCCGACAATGAGCAGTTCTTC.

Many counts were recorded for this clonotype. The rearrangement uses TRBV5-4 and TRBJ2-5, with 10 bases identical to TRBD2. CDR1 SGHNT and CDR2 YYREEE come from the germline V gene (reference sequence). The J segment lost 0 bases and the V segment lost 0 bases, leaving 8 bases of the junction unmatched. CDR3 length equals 18 residues. CDR3 coding DNA: TGTGCCAGCAGCTTGGACGGTATAGCGGGAGGCAACCAAGAGACCCAGTACTTC. Translated, it gives CASSLDGIAGGNQETQYF.

In this sample, this clonotype turned up many times. The chain carries TRBV7-9 and TRBJ2-7; D unclear. Germline V gene sequence: CDR1 SEHNR, CDR2 FQNEAQ (reference sequence). The CDR3 contains 11 residues. V lost 5 bases and J 2 bases, leaving 4 bases between the germline ends. The CDR3 coding sequence is TGTGCCAGCAGCAACGCCTACGAGCAGTACTTC. Protein: CASSNAYEQYF.

This clonotype was recorded at least ten times. V and J are TRBV7-2 and TRBJ1-2; no definite D call. Trimming pared 1 base from V and 6 bases from J, leaving 6 bases between. CDR1 and CDR2 from the germline V gene are SGHTA and FQGNSA. The CDR3 is 12 residues long. The CDR3 loop reads CASSLGRDGYTF. DNA of the CDR3: TGTGCCAGCAGCTTAGGGAGAGATGGCTACACCTTC.

This clonotype was picked up many times. For the CDR3, the DNA is TGTGCCAGCAGGACCCCTGGGAGGGATAGTCAGCCCCAGCATTTT. Residues: CASRTPGRDSQPQHF. The chain links TRBV28 to TRBJ1-5; no clear D gene. CDR1 and CDR2 (germline): MDHEN, SYDVKM. CDR3 size: 15 residues. Trimming took off 6 bases at V and 6 bases at J, with 18 bases between the two ends.

The rearrangement joins TRBV28 to TRBJ2-3; 12 nucleotides align to TRBD2. The V segment lost 5 bases and the J segment 5 bases; nucleotides outside the gene matches: 8. This CDR3 has 16 residues. Germline CDR1 reads MDHEN; CDR2 reads SYDVKM. The CDR3 DNA sequence: TGTGCCAGCAGTACTAGCGGGAGGCCCCGAGGAGATACGCAGTATTTT. Protein: CASSTSGRPRGDTQYF.

This clonotype was picked up many times. V and J are TRBV7-2 and TRBJ2-2; the D call may be TRBD1 or TRBD2 (5 bases each). The CDR3 covers 15 residues. Trimming left V 6 bases short and J 3 bases short, with 14 bases between. CDR1 is SGHTA and CDR2 is FQGNSA in the germline V gene. The CDR3 is CASSRDVWDTGELFF. The CDR3, as DNA: TGTGCCAGCAGTCGGGACGTCTGGGACACCGGGGAGCTGTTTTTT.

Only a few counts were recorded for this clonotype. This sequence joins TRBV7-4 and TRBJ2-3; D could derive from TRBD1 or TRBD2 (5 bases each). Germline V gives CDR1 SGHVT, CDR2 SQSDAQ. The CDR3 has 16 residues. Trimming stripped 5 bases from V and 2 bases from J, with 17 bases between. The CDR3 here is CASSPPWGPDTDTQYF. DNA of the CDR3: TGTGCCAGCAGCCCCCCGTGGGGACCAGACACAGATACGCAGTATTTT. The variable domain in full, with the rest retrieved from reference TRBV7-4 and TRBJ2-3, is GAGVSQSPRYKVAKRGRDVALRCDSISGHVTLYWYRQTLGQGSEVLTYSQSDAQRDKSGRPSGRFSAERPERSVSTLKIQRTEQGDSAVYLCASSPPWGPDTDTQYFGPGTRLTVL.

This clonotype was recorded many times. The chain joins TRBV7-2 to TRBJ2-5, with D unresolved. The germline V and J ends were trimmed by 6 bases and 5 bases, with 13 bases remaining between them. The CDR3 has 13 residues. Germline assignment: CDR1 SGHTA and CDR2 FQGNSA. CDR3 amino acids: CASRPTYAETQYF. CDR3 nucleotides: TGTGCCAGCAGGCCGACTTACGCGGAGACCCAGTACTTC. Based on the CDR3 plus reference TRBV7-2 and TRBJ2-5, the full variable domain is GAGVSQSPSNKVTEKGKDVELRCDPISGHTALYWYRQSLGQGLEFLIYFQGNSAPDKSGLPSDRFSAERTGGSVSTLTIQRTQQEDSAVYLCASRPTYAETQYFGPGTRLLVL.